This T cell receptor beta chain was documented in a study of blood T cell repertoires in COVID-19. Overall study context: Collection of acute and convalescent COVID-19 samples took place in the United States, Italy and Spain. Sample material is recorded as cDNA or gDNA derived from T cells, B-cell-depleted T cells, or PBMCs.

This clone was seen more than once but under ten times. As originally analysed: Estimation of nucleated cell counts was performed using reference gene primer amplification. Produced via immunoSEQ multiplex PCR; TCRdb's table is partial and in-frame only. Clonal size and the V and J genes are those of that table, whereas D and trimming came from the DNA. The sample holds about 130,000 clones, more than 75% seen once. V lost 4 bases, J lost 0 bases, and 11 bases lay in between. The germline CDR1 and CDR2 sequences are SGHRS and YFSETQ. The CDR3 length is 16 residues. The sequence came from a man between 65 and 79 years old with active COVID-19. This chain uses TRBV5-1 with TRBJ1-6; possibly TRBD1 for D (6 bases). The specimen sequenced was peripheral blood. The CDR3 DNA reads TGCGCCAGCAGCCTCAGGACAGACTCCTATAATTCACCCCTCCACTTT. Its translation is CASSLRTDSYNSPLHF.